Listed below are T cell receptor beta chains from one sample, sequenced in a study of cytomegalovirus exposure and HLA in healthy donors. The table came from immunoSEQ multiplex PCR; TCRdb's copy has only in-frame clones and leaves some out. The sample contains roughly 180,000 clones, more than 70% of which appear only once. Sequencing was carried out using PBMCs. All receptors come from a woman in her thirties or forties in good health and CMV-seropositive. Both conserved end residues are part of each CDR3. The size of a clone is reported for some rows only, either as once, few or many, or as a class for expanded clones.

V gene	J gene	clone size	CDR3 protein
TRBV18	TRBJ1-5	NA	CASSPGSGGSGQPQHF
TRBV7-2	TRBJ1-3	NA	CASSLSRGNTIYF
TRBV29-1	TRBJ2-7	NA	CSVEGGAGQTYEQYF
TRBV9	TRBJ2-5	NA	CASSVDHSSQETQYF
TRBV7-9	TRBJ1-5	NA	CASSLDFPDQPQHF
TRBV6-4	TRBJ2-7	few	CASSDSIATSGEYEQYF
TRBV5-6	TRBJ1-5	NA	CASSSTPRGPQHF
TRBV4-1	TRBJ2-7	NA	CASSQSEYSYEQYF
TRBV4-2	TRBJ2-1	NA	CASSQTRDRGRDEQFF
TRBV19	TRBJ1-5	few	CASSLPHRVGNQPQHF
TRBV11-2	TRBJ2-1	few	CASSSGLAGFDEQFF
TRBV7-3	TRBJ2-1	NA	CASSLGTYNEQFF
TRBV6-1	TRBJ2-2	NA	CASSEPGGPTGELFF
TRBV2	TRBJ2-5	NA	CASKITGGETQYF
TRBV19	TRBJ2-7	NA	CASSSRDSALIYEQYF
TRBV7-3	TRBJ2-3	NA	CASSPGHSTDTQYF
TRBV27	TRBJ2-1	NA	CASSPQERVGNEQFF
TRBV27	TRBJ2-7	NA	CASRRGAGAYEQYF
TRBV5-1	TRBJ1-1	NA	CASSSGQGLNTEAFF
TRBV4-1	TRBJ2-1	once	CASAGVAGRHEQFF
TRBV10-1	TRBJ2-4	NA	CASSEGGQIAKNIQYF
TRBV7-3	TRBJ2-1	NA	CASSQSGVNNEQFF
TRBV29-1	TRBJ2-7	NA	CSVESESSYEQYF
TRBV7-9	TRBJ2-3	NA	CASSLAGGLPDTQYF
TRBV18	TRBJ2-2	NA	CASSPQARRGGDTGELFF
TRBV19	TRBJ2-7	NA	CASRMGTGPTREQYF
TRBV19	TRBJ1-5	NA	CASSATGGLQPQHF
TRBV10-3	TRBJ1-2	NA	CAISEPGQGAGYGYTF
TRBV9	TRBJ2-5	NA	CASSGGQGKVDHQETQYF
TRBV7-9	TRBJ2-5	NA	CASSLAGQFQETQYF
TRBV4-2	TRBJ2-2	NA	CASSQSSTGELFF
TRBV7-9	TRBJ2-1	NA	CASSPPTGHLSNNEQFF
TRBV28	TRBJ2-7	NA	CASSFSKRDETYEQYF
TRBV29-1	TRBJ2-3	NA	CSVAGGSTDTQYF
TRBV5-6	TRBJ2-7	NA	CASSPLAGGPEGLHEQYF
TRBV19	TRBJ1-1	NA	CASSDRQNTEAFF
TRBV2	TRBJ1-4	NA	CASSEDRANEKLFF
TRBV7-9	TRBJ2-1	once	CSSRPPTGSSGTEQFF
TRBV7-9	TRBJ2-5	NA	CASSLGGLQETQYF
TRBV15	TRBJ2-2	NA	CATSRELPRNTGELFF
TRBV28	TRBJ1-1	once	CASSLPITEAFF
TRBV7-9	TRBJ2-1	NA	CASSLGIYERSSYNEQFF
TRBV28	TRBJ2-3	NA	CASGKGVVDTQYF
TRBV5-1	TRBJ2-3	NA	CASSLFVGRTDTQYF
TRBV2	TRBJ2-1	NA	CASSGGLAGAQEQFF
TRBV5-4	TRBJ2-2	NA	CASSLSGQGNTGELFF
TRBV7-9	TRBJ2-3	once	CASSPKAVATRTDTQYF
TRBV18	TRBJ1-4	NA	CASSLGQGGEDEKLFF